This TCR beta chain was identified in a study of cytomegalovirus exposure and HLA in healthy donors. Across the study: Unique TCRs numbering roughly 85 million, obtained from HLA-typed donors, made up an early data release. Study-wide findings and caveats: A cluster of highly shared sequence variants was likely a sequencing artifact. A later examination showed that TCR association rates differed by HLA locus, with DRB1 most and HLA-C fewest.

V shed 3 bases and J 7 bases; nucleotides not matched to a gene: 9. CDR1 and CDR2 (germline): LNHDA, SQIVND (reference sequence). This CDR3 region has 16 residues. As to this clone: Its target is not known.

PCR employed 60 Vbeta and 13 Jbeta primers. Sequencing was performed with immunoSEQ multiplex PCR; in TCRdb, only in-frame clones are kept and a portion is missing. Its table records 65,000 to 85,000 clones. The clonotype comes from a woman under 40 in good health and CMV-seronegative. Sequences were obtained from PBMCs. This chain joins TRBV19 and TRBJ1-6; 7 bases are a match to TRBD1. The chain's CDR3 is CASSIGDSRRNSPLHF. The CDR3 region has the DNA TGTGCCAGTAGTATCGGGGACAGTAGGCGAAATTCACCCCTCCACTTT. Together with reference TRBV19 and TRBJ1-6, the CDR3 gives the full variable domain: DGGITQSPKYLFRKEGQNVTLSCEQNLNHDAMYWYRQDPGQGLRLIYYSQIVNDFQKGDIAEGYSVSREKKESFPLTVTSAQKNPTAFYLCASSIGDSRRNSPLHFGNGTRLTVT.